This TCR beta chain emerged from a study of blood T cell repertoires in COVID-19. The table came from immunoSEQ multiplex PCR; TCRdb's copy has only in-frame clones and leaves some out. Of about 100,000 clones listed, 70% to 90% are singletons. V gave up 7 bases and J gave up 4 bases, with 16 bases separating them. Germline CDR1 reads SNHLY; CDR2 reads FYNNEI. The CDR3 runs 15 residues. The TCR was taken from a woman younger than 45 with acute or convalescent COVID-19. Sequencing was done on a sample of peripheral blood. The chain employs TRBV2 and TRBJ1-4; D call uncertain. The CDR3 DNA sequence: TGTGCCAGCACCGAAGCCCAGACTTATAATGAAAAACTGTTTTTT. Translating gives CASTEAQTYNEKLFF. The full variable domain, its missing parts supplied by reference TRBV2 and TRBJ1-4, is EPEVTQTPSHQVTQMGQEVILRCVPISNHLYFYWYRQILGQKVEFLVSFYNNEISEKSEIFDDQFSVERPDGSNFTLKIRSTKLEDSAMYFCASTEAQTYNEKLFFGSGTQLSVL.